This T cell receptor beta chain originates from a study of tumor and adjacent non-tumor tissue in lung cancer. Study information: The cohort had about twelve adenocarcinoma, 2 squamous cell and 1 small cell patients. Stage I to III disease affected 9 to 10 men and roughly five women aged roughly 31 to 85. Samples averaged approximately 4.2 million productive TCRbeta reads each. Whole-study findings and limits: Top 100 clones took a larger repertoire share in normal lung.

The library came from three nested PCR rounds adapted from ARM-PCR protocols. From the multiplex PCR reads, TCRdb called clonotypes with MiXCR, one entry per CDR3 protein. The sample records 100,000 to 150,000 distinct CDR3 sequences, 66% being singletons. Concerning this clonotype: Antigen: not known. One end of the junction does not line up with germline, which may come from a read error.

This sample's RNA came from whole unsorted tissue. Germline lookup yields CDR1 MNHEY and CDR2 SVGAGI. The CDR3 covers 14 residues. The V call is TRBV6-5, the J call TRBJ1-1; D gene unclear. The TCR sequence derives from a man aged 25-40 years with non-small cell lung cancer. Sequencing used lung tumor tissue. The CDR3, as DNA: TGCGCCGGCAAGAAGGGCGGATTGAACACTGAAGCTTTCTTT. Translation: CAGKKGGLNTEAFF.